A selection of T cell receptor beta chains follows, all from one sample in a study of metastatic and nonmetastatic thyroid tumors. With MiXCR, TCRdb reprocessed the PCR reads. The sample gives tens of thousands of clones, around 20% of which show up once; 15% is in the top ten. The sequenced material came from blood. The receptors stem from a female donor with papillary thyroid cancer or a benign thyroid nodule (not recorded which). Some clones in this sample may be carry-over from other donors' samples. Both conserved end residues are part of each CDR3.

j_call: TRBJ2-1; v_call: TRBV5-1; cdr3_length: 15; cdr3_aa: CASSGGGGGRDEQFF
j_call: TRBJ2-7; v_call: TRBV28; cdr3_length: 12; cdr3_aa: CASSFRAYEQYF
j_call: TRBJ1-3; v_call: TRBV5-5; cdr3_length: 14; cdr3_aa: CASRPTGSGNTIYF
j_call: TRBJ2-1; v_call: TRBV28; cdr3_length: 17; cdr3_aa: CASSLMDRYYTHNEQFF
j_call: TRBJ1-1; v_call: TRBV7-6; cdr3_length: 14; cdr3_aa: CASSLEAVNTEAFF
j_call: TRBJ2-7; v_call: TRBV9; cdr3_length: 15; cdr3_aa: CASSLTLGGSYEQYF
j_call: TRBJ1-1; v_call: TRBV5-1; cdr3_length: 14; cdr3_aa: CASSLDGSTGEAFF
j_call: TRBJ1-2; v_call: TRBV12-3/TRBV12-4; cdr3_length: 15; cdr3_aa: CASSRAGGCPCGYTF
j_call: TRBJ2-1; v_call: TRBV20-1; cdr3_length: 14; cdr3_aa: CSAPWASGINEQFF
j_call: TRBJ1-5; v_call: TRBV20-1; cdr3_length: 15; cdr3_aa: CSHPPRGRNNQPQHF
j_call: TRBJ2-1; v_call: TRBV25-1; cdr3_length: 15; cdr3_aa: CASSAPGAGDGEQFF
j_call: TRBJ1-2; v_call: TRBV19; cdr3_length: 15; cdr3_aa: CASSIIGTGGVGYTF
j_call: TRBJ1-6; v_call: TRBV9; cdr3_length: 18; cdr3_aa: CASSVDSAGGSYNSPLHF
j_call: TRBJ1-4; v_call: TRBV30; cdr3_length: 11; cdr3_aa: CAWSVEEKLFF
j_call: TRBJ2-7; v_call: TRBV20-1; cdr3_length: 15; cdr3_aa: CSAREVGSGSYEQYF
j_call: TRBJ1-2; v_call: TRBV14; cdr3_length: 15; cdr3_aa: CASSQVPGASGGYTF
j_call: TRBJ2-5; v_call: TRBV12-3/TRBV12-4; cdr3_length: 15; cdr3_aa: CASSFQGVRQETQCF
j_call: TRBJ1-1; v_call: TRBV6-1; cdr3_length: 16; cdr3_aa: CASSVGATYSNTEAFF
j_call: TRBJ2-5; v_call: TRBV5-4; cdr3_length: 13; cdr3_aa: CASSLWASETQYF
j_call: TRBJ2-7; v_call: TRBV5-1; cdr3_length: 15; cdr3_aa: CASSLAGGLFYEQYF
j_call: TRBJ1-2; v_call: TRBV28; cdr3_length: 15; cdr3_aa: CASSLVPYRPYGYTF
j_call: TRBJ2-7; v_call: TRBV20-1; cdr3_length: 15; cdr3_aa: CSARHLAGGPREQYF
j_call: TRBJ2-7; v_call: TRBV2; cdr3_length: 13; cdr3_aa: CASKGPSTYEQYF
j_call: TRBJ2-5; v_call: TRBV6-4; cdr3_length: 17; cdr3_aa: CASSDPGLKGYQETQYF
j_call: TRBJ2-1; v_call: TRBV28; cdr3_length: 14; cdr3_aa: CASVTISGRDEQFF
j_call: TRBJ2-7; v_call: TRBV12-3/TRBV12-4; cdr3_length: 14; cdr3_aa: CASSSRDRVNEQYF
j_call: TRBJ2-1; v_call: TRBV29-1; cdr3_length: 14; cdr3_aa: CSVGRTFAYNEQFF
j_call: TRBJ2-1; v_call: TRBV7-9; cdr3_length: 15; cdr3_aa: CASSTQGQGTGEQFF
j_call: TRBJ2-7; v_call: TRBV20-1; cdr3_length: 14; cdr3_aa: CSATGTSGIYEQYF
j_call: TRBJ2-5; v_call: TRBV12-3/TRBV12-4; cdr3_length: 14; cdr3_aa: CASSFVSGVGTQYF
j_call: TRBJ2-7; v_call: TRBV28; cdr3_length: 13; cdr3_aa: CASSYQGSYEQYF
j_call: TRBJ1-3; v_call: TRBV7-8; cdr3_length: 14; cdr3_aa: CASSLDHSGNTIYF
j_call: TRBJ1-5; v_call: TRBV28; cdr3_length: 14; cdr3_aa: CASSLFDGNQPQHF
j_call: TRBJ2-7; v_call: TRBV7-3; cdr3_length: 13; cdr3_aa: CASSRGGNYEQYF
j_call: TRBJ2-1; v_call: TRBV5-4; cdr3_length: 13; cdr3_aa: CASIKKSGTEQFF
j_call: TRBJ2-3; v_call: TRBV27; cdr3_length: 14; cdr3_aa: CASSWGRVTDTHYF
j_call: TRBJ2-1; v_call: TRBV14; cdr3_length: 16; cdr3_aa: CSSSQIGQVRHNEQFF
j_call: TRBJ2-3; v_call: TRBV5-1; cdr3_length: 14; cdr3_aa: CASRSGTPTDTQYF
j_call: TRBJ1-5; v_call: TRBV7-8; cdr3_length: 16; cdr3_aa: CASSPSGTGSNQPQHF
j_call: TRBJ2-5; v_call: TRBV20-1; cdr3_length: 13; cdr3_aa: CSAPTGAGETQYF
j_call: TRBJ1-1; v_call: TRBV6-1; cdr3_length: 15; cdr3_aa: CAGTAETASNTEAFF
j_call: TRBJ2-5; v_call: TRBV13; cdr3_length: 14; cdr3_aa: CASTPPGDRETQYF
j_call: TRBJ2-7; v_call: TRBV20-1; cdr3_length: 13; cdr3_aa: CSAREQGTGEQYF
j_call: TRBJ2-5; v_call: TRBV24-1; cdr3_length: 15; cdr3_aa: CATSEPRDREETQYF
j_call: TRBJ2-7; v_call: TRBV6-2/TRBV6-3; cdr3_length: 15; cdr3_aa: CASSYQEPSKREQYF